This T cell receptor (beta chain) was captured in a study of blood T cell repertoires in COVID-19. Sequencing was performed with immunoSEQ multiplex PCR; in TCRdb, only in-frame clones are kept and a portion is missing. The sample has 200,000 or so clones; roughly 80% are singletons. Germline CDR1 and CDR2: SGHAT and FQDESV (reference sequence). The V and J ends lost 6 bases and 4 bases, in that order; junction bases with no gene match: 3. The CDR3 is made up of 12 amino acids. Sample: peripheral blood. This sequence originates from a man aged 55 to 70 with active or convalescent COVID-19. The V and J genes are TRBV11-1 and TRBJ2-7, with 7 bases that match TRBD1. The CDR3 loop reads CASSRQGYEQYF. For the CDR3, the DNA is TGTGCCAGCAGTCGACAGGGTTACGAGCAGTACTTC.